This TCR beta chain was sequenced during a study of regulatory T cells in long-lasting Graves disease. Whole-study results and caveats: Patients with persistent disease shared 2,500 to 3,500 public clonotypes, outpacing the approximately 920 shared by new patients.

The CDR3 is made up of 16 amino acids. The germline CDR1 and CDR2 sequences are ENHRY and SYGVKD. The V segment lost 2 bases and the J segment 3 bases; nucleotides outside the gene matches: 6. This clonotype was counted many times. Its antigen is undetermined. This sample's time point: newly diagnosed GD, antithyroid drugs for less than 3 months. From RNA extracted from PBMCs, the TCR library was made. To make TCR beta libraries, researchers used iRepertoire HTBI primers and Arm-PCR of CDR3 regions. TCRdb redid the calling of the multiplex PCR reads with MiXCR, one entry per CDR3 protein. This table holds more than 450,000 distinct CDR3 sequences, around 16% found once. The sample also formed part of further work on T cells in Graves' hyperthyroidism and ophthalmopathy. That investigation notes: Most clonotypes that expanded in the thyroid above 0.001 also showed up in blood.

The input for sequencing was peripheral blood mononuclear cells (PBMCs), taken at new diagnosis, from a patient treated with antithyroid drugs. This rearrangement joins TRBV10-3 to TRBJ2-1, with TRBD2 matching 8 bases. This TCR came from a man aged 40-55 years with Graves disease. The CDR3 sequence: CAISEMSSGFYNEQFF. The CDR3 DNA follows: TGTGCCATCAGTGAGATGTCTAGCGGGTTCTACAATGAGCAGTTCTTC.